This entry features one T cell receptor beta chain sequence. V was cut by 2 bases and J by 5 bases, with 16 bases left in between. This CDR3 is 15 amino acids long. CDR1 is SEHNR, CDR2 FQNEAQ, per germline (reference sequence). Produced via immunoSEQ multiplex PCR; TCRdb's table is partial and in-frame only. The sample shows roughly 89,000 clones, just under 95% of them seen only once. The record originates from a study of T cell changes during pregnancy in multiple sclerosis. The origin of this receptor is a female donor with multiple sclerosis, enrolled in a pregnancy study. The material sequenced was peripheral blood, taken in the first trimester of pregnancy. The V and J genes are TRBV7-9 and TRBJ2-7, with D perhaps TRBD2 (6 bases). CDR3 in DNA: TGTGCCAGCAGCTTACCACCCGGGAGTTCCGACGAGCAGTACTTC. Translated, it gives CASSLPPGSSDEQYF.